This T cell receptor beta chain was sequenced during a study of T cells in Graves' hyperthyroidism and ophthalmopathy. PBMCs came from 8.5 to 10 ml fresh peripheral blood. General study findings and limits: A model built on 13 V-J features separated ophthalmopathy from stable hyperthyroidism.

Authors of the study amplified TCR beta CDR3 regions from RNA transcripts. First-round RT-PCR targeting the TCR CDR3 was performed with the HTBI primer set. TCRdb re-called the multiplex PCR reads through MiXCR, storing one row per CDR3 protein. The sample lists some 650,000 distinct CDR3 sequences, about 16% seen once, with about 3.5% in the top ten. The CDR3 is made up of 13 amino acids. V was pared by 1 base and J by 3 bases, with 10 bases between. Germline V CDR1 and CDR2: GTSNPN, SVGIG (reference sequence). Comments on this clonotype: As yet, its antigen is unknown.

The clonotype originates from a woman aged 40 to 49 with Graves' ophthalmopathy. Sequencing was performed on blood. The chain uses TRBV30 and TRBJ2-7, with D tentatively TRBD2 (5 bases). CDR3: CAWSGQRFYEQYF. The CDR3 DNA is TGTGCCTGGAGTGGGCAGCGGTTCTACGAGCAGTACTTC.